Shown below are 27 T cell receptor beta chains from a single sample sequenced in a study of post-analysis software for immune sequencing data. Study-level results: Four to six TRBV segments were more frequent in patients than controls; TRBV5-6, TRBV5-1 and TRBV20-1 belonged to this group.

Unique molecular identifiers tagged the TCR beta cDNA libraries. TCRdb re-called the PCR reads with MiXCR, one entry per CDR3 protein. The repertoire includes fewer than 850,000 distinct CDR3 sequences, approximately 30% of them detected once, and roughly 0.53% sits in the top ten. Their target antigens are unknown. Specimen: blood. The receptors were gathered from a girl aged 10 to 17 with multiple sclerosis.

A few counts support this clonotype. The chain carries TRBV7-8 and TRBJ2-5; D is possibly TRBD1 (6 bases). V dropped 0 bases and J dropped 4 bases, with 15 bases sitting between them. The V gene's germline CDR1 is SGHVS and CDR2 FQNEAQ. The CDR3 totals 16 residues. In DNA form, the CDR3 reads TGTGCCAGCAGCTTAGCGCCCCCAGGGGCGCGAGAGACCCAGTACTTC. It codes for CASSLAPPGARETQYF. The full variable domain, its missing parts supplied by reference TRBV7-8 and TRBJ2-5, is GAGVSQSPRYKVAKRGQDVALRCDPISGHVSLFWYQQALGQGPEFLTYFQNEAQLDKSGLPSDRFFAERPEGSVSTLKIQRTQQEDSAVYLCASSLAPPGARETQYFGPGTRLLVL.

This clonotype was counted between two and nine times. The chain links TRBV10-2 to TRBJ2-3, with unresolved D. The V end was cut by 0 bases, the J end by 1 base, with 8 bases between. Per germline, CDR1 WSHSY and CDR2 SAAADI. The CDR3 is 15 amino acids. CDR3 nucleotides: TGCGCCAGCAGTGAGTCAACCCGACGCACAGATACGCAGTATTTT. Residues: CASSESTRRTDTQYF.

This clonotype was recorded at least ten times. For the CDR3, the DNA is TGCAGTGCTAGAGGAATGACTAGCGGGAGTATCTGGTCCTACGAGCAGTACTTC. This codes for CSARGMTSGSIWSYEQYF. The chain combines TRBV20-1 with TRBJ2-7; 12 bases agree with TRBD2. From germline, CDR1 is DFQATT and CDR2 SNEGSKA (reference sequence). Trimming took 1 base from V and 1 from J; bases not matched to a gene: 11. The CDR3 runs 18 residues.

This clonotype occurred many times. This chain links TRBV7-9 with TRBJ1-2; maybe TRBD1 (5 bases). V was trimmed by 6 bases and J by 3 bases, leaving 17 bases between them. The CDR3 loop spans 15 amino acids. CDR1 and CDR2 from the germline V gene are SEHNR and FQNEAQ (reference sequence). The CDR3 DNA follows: TGTGCCAGCAGACAATCCGGGACGGGCCACTATGGCTACACCTTC. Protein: CASRQSGTGHYGYTF. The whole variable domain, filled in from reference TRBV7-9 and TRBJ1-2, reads DTGVSQNPRHKITKRGQNVTFRCDPISEHNRLYWYRQTLGQGPEFLTYFQNEAQLEKSRLLSDRFSAERPKGSFSTLEIQRTEQGDSAMYLCASRQSGTGHYGYTFGSGTRLTVV.

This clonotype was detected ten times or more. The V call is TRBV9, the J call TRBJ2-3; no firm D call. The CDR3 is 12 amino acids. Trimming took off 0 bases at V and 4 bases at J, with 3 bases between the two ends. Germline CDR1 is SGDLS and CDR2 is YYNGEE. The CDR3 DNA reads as TGTGCCAGCAGCGTAGCTGCAGATACGCAGTATTTT. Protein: CASSVAADTQYF.

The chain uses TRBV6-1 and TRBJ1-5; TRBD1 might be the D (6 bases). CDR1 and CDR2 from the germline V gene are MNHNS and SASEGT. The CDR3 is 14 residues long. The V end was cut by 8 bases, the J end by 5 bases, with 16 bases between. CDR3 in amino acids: CASGVVGGHQPQHF. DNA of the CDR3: TGTGCCAGCGGGGTAGTAGGGGGGCATCAGCCCCAGCATTTT.

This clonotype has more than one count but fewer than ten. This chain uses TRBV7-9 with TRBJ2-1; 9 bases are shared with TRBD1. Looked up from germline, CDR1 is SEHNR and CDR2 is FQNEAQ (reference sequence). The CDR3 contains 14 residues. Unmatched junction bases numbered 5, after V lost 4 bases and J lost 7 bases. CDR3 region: CASSWDRAGNEQFF. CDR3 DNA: TGTGCCAGCAGCTGGGACAGGGCGGGTAATGAGCAGTTCTTC.

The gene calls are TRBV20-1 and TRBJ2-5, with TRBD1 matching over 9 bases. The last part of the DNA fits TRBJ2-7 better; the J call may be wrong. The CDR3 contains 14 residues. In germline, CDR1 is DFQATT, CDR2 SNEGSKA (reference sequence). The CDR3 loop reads CSASKPTGGDEQYF. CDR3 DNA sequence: TGCAGTGCTAGCAAGCCTACAGGGGGCGACGAGCAGTACTTC.

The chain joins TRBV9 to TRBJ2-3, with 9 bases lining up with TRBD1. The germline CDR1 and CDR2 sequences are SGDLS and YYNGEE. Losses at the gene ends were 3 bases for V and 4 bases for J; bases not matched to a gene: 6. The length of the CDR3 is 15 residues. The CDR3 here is CASSEGDREPDTQYF. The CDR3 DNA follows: TGTGCCAGCAGCGAGGGGGACAGGGAGCCAGATACGCAGTATTTT.

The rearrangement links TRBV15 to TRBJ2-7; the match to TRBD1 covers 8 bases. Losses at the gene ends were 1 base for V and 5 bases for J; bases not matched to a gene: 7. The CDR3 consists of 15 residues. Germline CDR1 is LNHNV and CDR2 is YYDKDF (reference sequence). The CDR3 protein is CATSRVGQGPDEQYF. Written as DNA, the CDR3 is TGTGCCACCAGCAGAGTCGGACAGGGTCCCGACGAGCAGTACTTC.

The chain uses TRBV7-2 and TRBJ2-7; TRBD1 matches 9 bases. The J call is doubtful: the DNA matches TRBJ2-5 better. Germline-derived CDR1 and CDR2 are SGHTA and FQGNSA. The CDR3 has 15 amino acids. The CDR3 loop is CASSWQGQGEETQYF. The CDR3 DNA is TGTGCCAGCAGCTGGCAGGGACAGGGTGAAGAGACCCAGTACTTC.

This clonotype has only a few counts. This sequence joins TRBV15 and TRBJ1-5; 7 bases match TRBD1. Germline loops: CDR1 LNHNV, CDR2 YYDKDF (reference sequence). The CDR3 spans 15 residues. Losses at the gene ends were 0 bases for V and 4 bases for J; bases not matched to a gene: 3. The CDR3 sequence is CATSRDQGGNQPQHF. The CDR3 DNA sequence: TGTGCCACCAGCAGAGATCAGGGGGGAAATCAGCCCCAGCATTTT.

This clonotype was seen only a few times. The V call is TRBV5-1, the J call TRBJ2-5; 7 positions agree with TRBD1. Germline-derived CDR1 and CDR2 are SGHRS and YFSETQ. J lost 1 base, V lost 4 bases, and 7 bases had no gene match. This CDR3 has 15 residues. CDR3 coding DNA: TGCGCCAGCAGCCCACGGGACAGCCCCCAAGAGACCCAGTACTTC. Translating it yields CASSPRDSPQETQYF.

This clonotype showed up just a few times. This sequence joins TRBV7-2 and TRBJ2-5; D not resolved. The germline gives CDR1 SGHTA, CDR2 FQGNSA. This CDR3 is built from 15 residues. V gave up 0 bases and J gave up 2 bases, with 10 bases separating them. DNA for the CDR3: TGTGCCAGCAGCTTAGCGGGCACATCACAAGAGACCCAGTACTTC. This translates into CASSLAGTSQETQYF.

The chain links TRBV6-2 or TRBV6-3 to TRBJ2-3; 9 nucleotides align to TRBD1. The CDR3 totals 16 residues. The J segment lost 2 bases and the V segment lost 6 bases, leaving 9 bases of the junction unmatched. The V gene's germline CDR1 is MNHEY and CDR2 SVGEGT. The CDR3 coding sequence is TGTGCCAGCAGCAGGGACAGGGTGGTCGCCACAGATACGCAGTATTTT. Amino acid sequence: CASSRDRVVATDTQYF.

DNA of the CDR3: TGCGCCAGCAGCTTTGGGGGTGTGGGTCTTTCAGAGACCCAGTACTTC. Amino acid sequence: CASSFGGVGLSETQYF. This chain joins TRBV5-1 and TRBJ2-5; D possibly matches TRBD1 or TRBD2 (5 bases each). The CDR3 loop spans 16 amino acids. Trimming shortened V by 2 bases and J by 4 bases, and 18 bases separated the two germline ends. CDR1 and CDR2 (germline): SGHRS, YFSETQ.

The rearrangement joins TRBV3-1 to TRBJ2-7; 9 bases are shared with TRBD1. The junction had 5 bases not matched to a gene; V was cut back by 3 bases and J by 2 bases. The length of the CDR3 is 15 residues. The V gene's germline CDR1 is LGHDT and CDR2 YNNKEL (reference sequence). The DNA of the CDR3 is TGTGCCAGCAGCCAGGGACAGGGTGTCCCCTACGAGCAGTACTTC. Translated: CASSQGQGVPYEQYF.

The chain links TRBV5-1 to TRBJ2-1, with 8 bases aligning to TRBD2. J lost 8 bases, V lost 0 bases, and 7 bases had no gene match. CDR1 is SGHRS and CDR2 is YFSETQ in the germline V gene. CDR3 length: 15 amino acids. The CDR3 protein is CASSLGLRGVDEQFF. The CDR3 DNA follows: TGCGCCAGCAGCTTGGGGTTGCGGGGGGTCGATGAGCAGTTCTTC.

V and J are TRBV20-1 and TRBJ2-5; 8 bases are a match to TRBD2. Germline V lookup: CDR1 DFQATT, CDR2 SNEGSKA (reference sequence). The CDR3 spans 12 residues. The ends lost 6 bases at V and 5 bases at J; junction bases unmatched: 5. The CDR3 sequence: CSARTSWETQYF. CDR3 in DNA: TGCAGTGCCCGGACTAGCTGGGAGACCCAGTACTTC.

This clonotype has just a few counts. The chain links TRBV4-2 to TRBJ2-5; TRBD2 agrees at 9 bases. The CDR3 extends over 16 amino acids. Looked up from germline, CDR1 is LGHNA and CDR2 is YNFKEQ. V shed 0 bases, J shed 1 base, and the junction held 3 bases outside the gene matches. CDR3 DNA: TGTGCCAGCAGCCAAGATGGGACTAGCAGCCAAGAGACCCAGTACTTC. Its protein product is CASSQDGTSSQETQYF.

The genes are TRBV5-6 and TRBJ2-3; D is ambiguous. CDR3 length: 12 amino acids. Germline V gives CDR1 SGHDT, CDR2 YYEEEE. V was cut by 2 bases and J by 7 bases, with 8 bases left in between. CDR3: CASSFDWNTQYF. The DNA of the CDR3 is TGTGCCAGCAGCTTCGACTGGAATACGCAGTATTTT.

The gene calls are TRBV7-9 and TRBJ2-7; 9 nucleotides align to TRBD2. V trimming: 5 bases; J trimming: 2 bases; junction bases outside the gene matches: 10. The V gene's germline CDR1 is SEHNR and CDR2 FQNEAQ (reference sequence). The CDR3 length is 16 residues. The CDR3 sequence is CASSPPGAGGTYEQYF. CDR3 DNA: TGTGCCAGCAGCCCCCCAGGAGCGGGAGGAACCTACGAGCAGTACTTC.

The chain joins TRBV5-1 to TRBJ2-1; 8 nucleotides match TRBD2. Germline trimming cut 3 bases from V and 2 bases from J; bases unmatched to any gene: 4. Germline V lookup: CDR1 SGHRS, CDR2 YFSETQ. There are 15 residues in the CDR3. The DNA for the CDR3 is TGCGCCAGCAGCTCCGGGGGGGCCACCTACAATGAGCAGTTCTTC. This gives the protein CASSSGGATYNEQFF.

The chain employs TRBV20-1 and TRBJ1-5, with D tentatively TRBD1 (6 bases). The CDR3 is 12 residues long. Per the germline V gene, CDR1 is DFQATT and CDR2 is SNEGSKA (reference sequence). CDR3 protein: CNAGPGDQPQHF. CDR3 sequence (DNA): TGCAATGCAGGTCCAGGGGATCAGCCCCAGCATTTT.

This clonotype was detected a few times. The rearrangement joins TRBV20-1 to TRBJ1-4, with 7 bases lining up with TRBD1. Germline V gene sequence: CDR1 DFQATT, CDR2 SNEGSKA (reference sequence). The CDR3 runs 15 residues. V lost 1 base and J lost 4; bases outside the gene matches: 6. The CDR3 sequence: CSARVRGRGNEKLFF. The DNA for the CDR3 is TGCAGTGCTAGAGTAAGGGGGCGAGGTAATGAAAAACTGTTTTTT.

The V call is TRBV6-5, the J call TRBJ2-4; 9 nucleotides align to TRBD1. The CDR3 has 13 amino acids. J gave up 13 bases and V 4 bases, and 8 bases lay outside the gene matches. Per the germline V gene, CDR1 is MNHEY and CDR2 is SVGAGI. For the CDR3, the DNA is TGTGCCAGCAGTTCCGGGACAGGGAGGGCCCAGTACTTC. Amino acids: CASSSGTGRAQYF.

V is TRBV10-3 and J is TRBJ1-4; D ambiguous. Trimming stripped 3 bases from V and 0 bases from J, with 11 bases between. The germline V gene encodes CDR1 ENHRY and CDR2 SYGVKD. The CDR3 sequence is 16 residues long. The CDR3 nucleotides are TGTGCCATCAGTGACTCGGGGATCCCAACTAATGAAAAACTGTTTTTT. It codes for CAISDSGIPTNEKLFF.